The 21 T cell receptor beta chains presented below share a single source sample, sequenced in a study of PD-L1 blockade in urothelial cancer. Time point specified: pretreatment peripheral blood. The table came from immunoSEQ multiplex PCR; TCRdb's copy has only in-frame clones and leaves some out. The data contain 50,000 to 75,000 clones, 75% to 90% of them seen just once; the ten biggest clones take up 1.6%. The sequencing used PBMCs, collected around atezolizumab (anti-PD-L1) treatment. The receptor source for this set is a man in his sixties or seventies with urothelial cancer.

This clone was picked up a small number of times. The rearrangement uses TRBV7-2 and TRBJ2-2; 11 nucleotides align to TRBD2. After removal of 7 bases from V and 1 base from J, the junction contained 2 bases not matched to a gene. Germline CDR1 and CDR2: SGHTA and FQGNSA. The CDR3 contains 15 residues. CDR3 protein: CASTTSGGNTGELFF. The DNA for the CDR3 is TGTGCCAGCACCACTAGCGGGGGGAACACCGGGGAGCTGTTTTTT.

V gene TRBV2 combines with J gene TRBJ1-2; 9 nucleotides align to TRBD1. Trimming cost V 9 bases and J 6 bases; bases outside gene matches: 14. The CDR3 contains 15 residues. The germline gives CDR1 SNHLY, CDR2 FYNNEI. CDR3 loop: CASSSGTGIPHGYTF. The CDR3 bases are TGTGCCAGTAGTTCCGGGACAGGGATCCCTCATGGCTACACCTTC. Combining the CDR3 with reference TRBV2 and TRBJ1-2 gives the whole variable domain EPEVTQTPSHQVTQMGQEVILRCVPISNHLYFYWYRQILGQKVEFLVSFYNNEISEKSEIFDDQFSVERPDGSNFTLKIRSTKLEDSAMYFCASSSGTGIPHGYTFGSGTRLTVV.

The gene calls are TRBV19 and TRBJ2-3; weak D call: TRBD2 (6 bases). The germline gives CDR1 LNHDA, CDR2 SQIVND (reference sequence). Trimming shortened V by 10 bases and J by 1 base, and 15 bases separated the two germline ends. This CDR3 contains 14 residues. The CDR3 nucleotides read TGTGCCACTTCTCTATGGGAGGGCACAGATACGCAGTATTTT. Translated: CATSLWEGTDTQYF.

This chain connects TRBV7-2 to TRBJ2-5, with a tentative D call TRBD1 (6 bases). Germline V gene data show CDR1 as SGHTA and CDR2 as FQGNSA. The CDR3 is made up of 15 amino acids. Deletions cut 5 bases from V and 4 bases from J, with 17 bases between. For the CDR3, the DNA is TGTGCCAGCAGCGTCAGGGGCGGATTTGGAGAGACCCAGTACTTC. Translating it yields CASSVRGGFGETQYF.

This clone has only one observation. This rearrangement joins TRBV9 to TRBJ2-3; 7 nucleotides match TRBD1. The CDR3 consists of 14 residues. CDR1 and CDR2 from the germline V gene are SGDLS and YYNGEE. The V gene end was trimmed by 7 bases and the J gene end by 2 bases; junction bases not matched to a gene: 7. CDR3 DNA: TGTGCCAGCGGCAGGACAGGAAACACAGATACGCAGTATTTT. It is translated as CASGRTGNTDTQYF.

This clone appeared a single time. The gene calls are TRBV5-1 and TRBJ2-1, with 12 nucleotides matching TRBD2. With V trimmed by 4 bases and J by 8 bases, 7 bases remained unmatched. The CDR3 consists of 15 residues. The V gene's germline CDR1 is SGHRS and CDR2 YFSETQ. CDR3 residues: CASSPSGRGFDEQFF. The CDR3 DNA is TGCGCCAGCAGCCCTAGCGGGAGGGGTTTTGATGAGCAGTTCTTC.

CDR3 loop: CASSSTGTLNTEAFF. The DNA of the CDR3 is TGCGCCAGCAGCAGCACCGGGACACTGAACACTGAAGCTTTCTTT. The V call is TRBV5-1, the J call TRBJ1-1; weak D call: TRBD1 (6 bases). Deletions cut 4 bases from V and 0 bases from J, with 13 bases between. Germline loops: CDR1 SGHRS, CDR2 YFSETQ. This CDR3 has 15 residues.

Here the CDR3 DNA reads TGCGCCAGCAGCCAGTTGGTAGCGGGACCGTCCGATACGCAGTATTTT. It encodes CASSQLVAGPSDTQYF. The rearrangement uses TRBV5-1 and TRBJ2-3, with TRBD2 identical over 8 bases. This CDR3 is built from 16 residues. Trimming took 4 bases from V and 6 from J; bases not matched to a gene: 13. In germline, CDR1 is SGHRS, CDR2 YFSETQ.

J is TRBJ2-1 and V is TRBV5-4; 7 nucleotides line up with TRBD2. The length of the CDR3 is 17 residues. From germline, CDR1 is SGHNT and CDR2 YYREEE (reference sequence). V lost 3 bases and J lost 6; bases outside the gene matches: 15. The CDR3 region is CASSSTKLARVFNEQFF. The CDR3 nucleotides read TGTGCCAGCAGCTCAACTAAACTAGCGAGGGTATTCAATGAGCAGTTCTTC.

This sequence joins TRBV15 and TRBJ2-3; the D gene is possibly TRBD2 (6 bases). CDR1 is LNHNV and CDR2 is YYDKDF in the germline V gene (reference sequence). Trimming left V 1 base short and J 2 bases short, with 13 bases between. The CDR3 extends over 16 amino acids. The chain's CDR3 is CATSRGGEITTDTQYF. The CDR3 DNA reads as TGTGCCACCAGCAGAGGGGGGGAGATCACCACAGATACGCAGTATTTT.

This rearrangement joins TRBV20-1 to TRBJ2-7, with TRBD1 matching over 8 bases. Germline trimming cut 6 bases from V and 4 bases from J; bases unmatched to any gene: 2. Germline CDR1 is DFQATT and CDR2 is SNEGSKA (reference sequence). The CDR3 extends over 11 amino acids. The CDR3 is CSAGQGYEQYF. CDR3 DNA sequence: TGCAGTGCCGGACAGGGTTACGAGCAGTACTTC.

The chain joins TRBV19 to TRBJ2-2; 10 positions match TRBD2. Trimming took 5 bases from V and 4 from J; bases not matched to a gene: 4. CDR1 is LNHDA, CDR2 SQIVND, per germline (reference sequence). The CDR3 is 15 residues long. CDR3 DNA sequence: TGTGCCAGTAGTGGCCGACTAGCGGGCACCGGGGAGCTGTTTTTT. Its protein product is CASSGRLAGTGELFF.

The V gene is TRBV5-1, the J gene TRBJ2-5; 8 bases are shared with TRBD2. The CDR3 is made up of 15 amino acids. V shed 2 bases, J shed 5 bases, and the junction held 8 bases outside the gene matches. CDR1 is SGHRS and CDR2 is YFSETQ in the germline V gene. CDR3 sequence reads: CASSFQRGTGETQYF. In nucleotides, the CDR3 is TGCGCCAGCAGCTTTCAGCGGGGGACGGGGGAGACCCAGTACTTC.

The rearrangement links TRBV6-6 to TRBJ1-5; 8 nucleotides align to TRBD1. Germline lookup yields CDR1 MNHNY and CDR2 SVGAGI (reference sequence). The V gene end was trimmed by 5 bases and the J gene end by 3 bases; junction bases not matched to a gene: 6. This CDR3 spans 15 amino acids. The CDR3: CASSKTGAANQPQHF. The CDR3 bases are TGTGCCAGCAGTAAGACAGGGGCAGCCAATCAGCCCCAGCATTTT.

This clone was seen once. The chain recombines TRBV11-3 with TRBJ2-3; 11 bases agree with TRBD2. V dropped 5 bases and J dropped 8; count of bases not matched to a gene: 6. CDR1 and CDR2 (germline): SGHNT, YENEEA. This CDR3 comprises 14 residues. CDR3 sequence: CASSRLGTSGTQYF. CDR3 bases: TGTGCCAGCAGCCGACTGGGGACTAGCGGTACGCAGTATTTT.

The chain combines TRBV5-8 with TRBJ1-2; D gene ambiguous. The CDR3 totals 14 residues. In germline, CDR1 is SGHTS, CDR2 YDEGEE. The V gene lost 0 bases and the J gene lost 7 bases, with 13 bases spanning the gap. The CDR3 sequence is CASSLVLAAGGYTF. The CDR3 DNA reads as TGTGCCAGCAGCTTGGTTTTGGCGGCGGGTGGCTACACCTTC.

In this sample, this clone turned up once. V and J are TRBV19 and TRBJ1-5, with a weak D call TRBD1 (5 bases). The CDR3 sequence is 17 residues long. The germline V gene encodes CDR1 LNHDA and CDR2 SQIVND (reference sequence). Trimming shortened V by 3 bases and J by 4 bases, and 19 bases separated the two germline ends. The DNA of the CDR3 is TGTGCCAGTAGTATCTCCTATCCGACGGGGGAAAATCAGCCCCAGCATTTT. Residues: CASSISYPTGENQPQHF.

The gene calls are TRBV29-1 and TRBJ1-1, with 10 bases fitting TRBD1. Losses at the gene ends were 0 bases for V and 7 bases for J; bases not matched to a gene: 8. Germline-derived CDR1 and CDR2 are SQVTM and ANQGSEA. CDR3 length: 15 amino acids. CDR3 in amino acids: CSVEEGDRGVVEAFF. The DNA of the CDR3 is TGCAGCGTTGAAGAAGGGGACAGGGGTGTGGTTGAAGCTTTCTTT.

In its sample, this clone was seen many times. The J gene is TRBJ1-3, the V gene TRBV9; 7 bases are a match to TRBD1. This CDR3 region has 15 residues. CDR1 is SGDLS and CDR2 is YYNGEE in the germline V gene. J lost 0 bases, V lost 4 bases, and 4 bases had no gene match. This CDR3 is CASSPSGGSGNTIYF. The CDR3, as DNA: TGTGCCAGCAGCCCATCAGGGGGCTCTGGAAACACCATATATTTT.

The J gene is TRBJ2-2, the V gene TRBV4-1, with D perhaps TRBD2 (6 bases). CDR1 is MGHRA, CDR2 YSYEKL, per germline. CDR3 length: 17 amino acids. V lost 0 bases and J lost 2, with 13 bases in between. The DNA of the CDR3 is TGCGCCAGCAGCCAAGATCTGGGCGGGACTAACACCGGGGAGCTGTTTTTT. Its translation: CASSQDLGGTNTGELFF.

The table lists this clone with a few counts. The sample contains more than one DNA sequence encoding this CDR3. The V call is TRBV4-3, the J call TRBJ1-4, with D unclear. The CDR3 loop spans 15 amino acids. Germline lookup yields CDR1 LGHNA and CDR2 YSLEER. The V end was cut by 2 bases, the J end by 3 bases, with 10 bases between. CDR3: CASSQSRGSNEKLFF. CDR3 nucleotide sequence: TGCGCCAGCAGCCAAAGTAGAGGATCTAATGAAAAACTGTTTTTT.